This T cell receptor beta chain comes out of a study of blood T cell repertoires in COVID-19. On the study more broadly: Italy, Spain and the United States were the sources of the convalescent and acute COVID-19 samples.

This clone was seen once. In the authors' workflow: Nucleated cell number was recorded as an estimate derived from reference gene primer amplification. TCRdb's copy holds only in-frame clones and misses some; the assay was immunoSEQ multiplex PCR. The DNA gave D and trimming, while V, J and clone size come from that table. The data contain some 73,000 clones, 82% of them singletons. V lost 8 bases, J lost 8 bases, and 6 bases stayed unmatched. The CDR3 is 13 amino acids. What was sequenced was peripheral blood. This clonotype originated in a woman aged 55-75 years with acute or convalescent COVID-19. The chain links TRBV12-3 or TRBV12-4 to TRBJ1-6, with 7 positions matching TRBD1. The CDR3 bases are TGTGCCAGCGCAGGGGGAGGTTATTCACCCCTCCACTTT. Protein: CASAGGGYSPLHF.